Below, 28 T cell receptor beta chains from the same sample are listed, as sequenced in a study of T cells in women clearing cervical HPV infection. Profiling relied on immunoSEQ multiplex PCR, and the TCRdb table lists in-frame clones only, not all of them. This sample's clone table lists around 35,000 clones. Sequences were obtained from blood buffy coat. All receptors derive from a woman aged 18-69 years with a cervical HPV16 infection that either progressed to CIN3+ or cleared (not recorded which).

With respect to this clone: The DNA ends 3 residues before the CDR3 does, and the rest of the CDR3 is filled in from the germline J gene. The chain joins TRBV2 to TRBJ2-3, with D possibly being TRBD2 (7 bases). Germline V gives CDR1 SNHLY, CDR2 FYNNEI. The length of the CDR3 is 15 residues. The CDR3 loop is CASNTQGGINQPQYF. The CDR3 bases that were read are TGTGCCAGCAATACACAGGGAGGGATTAATCAGCCG.

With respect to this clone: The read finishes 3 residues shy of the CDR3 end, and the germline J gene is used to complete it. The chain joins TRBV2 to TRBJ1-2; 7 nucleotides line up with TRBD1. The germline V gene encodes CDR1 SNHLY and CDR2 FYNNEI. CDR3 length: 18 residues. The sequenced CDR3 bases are TGTGCCAGCAGTGAAGAAGGGGGAAAGGGGGCGAGGAAGGGCGGC. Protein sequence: CASSEEGGKGARKGG. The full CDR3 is CASSEEGGKGARKGGYTF. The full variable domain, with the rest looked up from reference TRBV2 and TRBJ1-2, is EPEVTQTPSHQVTQMGQEVILRCVPISNHLYFYWYRQILGQKVEFLVSFYNNEISEKSEIFDDQFSVERPDGSNFTLKIRSTKLEDSAMYFCASSEEGGKGARKGGYTFGSGTRLTVV.

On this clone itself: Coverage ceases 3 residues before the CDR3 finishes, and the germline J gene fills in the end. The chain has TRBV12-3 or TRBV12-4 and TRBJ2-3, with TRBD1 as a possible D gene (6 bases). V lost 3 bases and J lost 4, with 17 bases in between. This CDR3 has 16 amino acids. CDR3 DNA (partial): TGTGCCAGCAGTTTTGCAGGGCCAGGGGTTGCAGATACG. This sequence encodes CASSFAGPGVADT. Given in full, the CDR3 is CASSFAGPGVADTQYF.

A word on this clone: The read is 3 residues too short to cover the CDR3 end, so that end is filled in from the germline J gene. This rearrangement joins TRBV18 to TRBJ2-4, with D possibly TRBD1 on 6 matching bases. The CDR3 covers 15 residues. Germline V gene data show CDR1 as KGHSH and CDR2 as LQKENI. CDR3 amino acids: CASSRVETGTYGQYF. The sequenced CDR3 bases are TGTGCCAGCTCACGAGTTGAAACAGGGACATATGGT.

The CDR3 spells CASSEALGQGGSPLHF. The part of the CDR3 DNA that was read is TGTGCCAGCAGTGAAGCCCTGGGACAGGGAGGTTCACCC. The V call is TRBV2, the J call TRBJ1-6; TRBD1 matches at 9 bases. Read coverage stops 3 residues before the CDR3 terminus; the germline J gene supplies the remainder. Germline CDR1 and CDR2: SNHLY and FYNNEI. The CDR3 sequence is 16 residues long. Unmatched junction bases numbered 6, after V lost 0 bases and J lost 9 bases.

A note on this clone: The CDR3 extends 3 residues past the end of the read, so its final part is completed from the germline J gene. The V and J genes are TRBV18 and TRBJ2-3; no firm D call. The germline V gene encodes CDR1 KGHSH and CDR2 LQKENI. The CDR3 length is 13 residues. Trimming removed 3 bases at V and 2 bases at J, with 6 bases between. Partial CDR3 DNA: TGTGCCAGCTCACCGTCTTACACAGATACG. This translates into CASSPSYTDT. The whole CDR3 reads CASSPSYTDTQYF.

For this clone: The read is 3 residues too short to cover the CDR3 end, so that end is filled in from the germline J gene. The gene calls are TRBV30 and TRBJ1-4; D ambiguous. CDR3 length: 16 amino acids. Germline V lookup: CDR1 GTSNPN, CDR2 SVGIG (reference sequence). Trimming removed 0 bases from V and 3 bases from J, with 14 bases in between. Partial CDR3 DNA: TGTGCCTGGAGTGTACCTTCCCTGCGGGCTAATGAAAAA. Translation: CAWSVPSLRANEK. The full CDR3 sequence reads CAWSVPSLRANEKLFF.

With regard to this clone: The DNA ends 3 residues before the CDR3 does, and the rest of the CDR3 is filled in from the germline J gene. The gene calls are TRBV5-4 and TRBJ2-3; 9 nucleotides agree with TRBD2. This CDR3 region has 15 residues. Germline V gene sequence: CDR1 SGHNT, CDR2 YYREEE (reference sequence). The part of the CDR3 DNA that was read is TGTGCCAGCAGCTCCCGGCTAGCGGGGCCGGAGACG. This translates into CASSSRLAGPET. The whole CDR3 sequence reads CASSSRLAGPETQYF.

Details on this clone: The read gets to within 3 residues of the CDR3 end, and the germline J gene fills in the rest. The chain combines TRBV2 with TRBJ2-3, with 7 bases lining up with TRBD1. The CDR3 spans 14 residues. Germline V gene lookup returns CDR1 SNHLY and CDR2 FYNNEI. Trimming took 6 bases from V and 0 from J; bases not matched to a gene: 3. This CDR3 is CASRDRASTDTQYF. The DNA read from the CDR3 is TGTGCCAGCAGAGACAGGGCTAGCACAGATACG.

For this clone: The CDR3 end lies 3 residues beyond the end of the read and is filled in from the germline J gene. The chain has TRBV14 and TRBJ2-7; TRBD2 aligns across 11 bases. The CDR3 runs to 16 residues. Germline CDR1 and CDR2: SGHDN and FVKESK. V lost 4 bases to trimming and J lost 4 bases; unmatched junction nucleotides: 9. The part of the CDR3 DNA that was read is TGTGCCAGCAGCCGGCTGACTAGCGGGGCCTCTTACGAG. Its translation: CASSRLTSGASYE. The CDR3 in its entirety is CASSRLTSGASYEQYF.

Here the CDR3 reads CASSPPTAATNEKLFF. CDR3 DNA, as far as it was read: TGTGCCAGCTCACCACCGACTGCCGCAACTAATGAAAAG. The chain is built from TRBV18 and TRBJ2-2, with D uncertain. Sequencing ends 3 residues short of the CDR3 end; the germline J gene provides the rest. The CDR3 sequence is 16 residues long. In germline, CDR1 is KGHSH, CDR2 LQKENI.

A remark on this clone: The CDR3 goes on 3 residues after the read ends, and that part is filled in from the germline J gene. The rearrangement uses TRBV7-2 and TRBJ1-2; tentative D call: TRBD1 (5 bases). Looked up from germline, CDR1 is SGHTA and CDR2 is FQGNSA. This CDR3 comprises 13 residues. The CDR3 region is CASSQRGMYDYTF. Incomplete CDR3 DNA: TGTGCCAGCAGCCAACGGGGGATGTACGAC. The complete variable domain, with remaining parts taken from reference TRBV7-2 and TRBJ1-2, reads GAGVSQSPSNKVTEKGKDVELRCDPISGHTALYWYRQSLGQGLEFLIYFQGNSAPDKSGLPSDRFSAERTGGSVSTLTIQRTQQEDSAVYLCASSQRGMYDYTFGSGTRLTVV.

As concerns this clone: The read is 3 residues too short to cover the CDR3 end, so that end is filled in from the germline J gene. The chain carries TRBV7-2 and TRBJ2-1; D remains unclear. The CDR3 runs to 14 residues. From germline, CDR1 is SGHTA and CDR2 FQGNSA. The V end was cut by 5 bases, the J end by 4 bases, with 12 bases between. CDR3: CASSPRERYNEQFF. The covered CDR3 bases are TGTGCCAGCAGCCCCAGAGAGAGATACAATGAG.

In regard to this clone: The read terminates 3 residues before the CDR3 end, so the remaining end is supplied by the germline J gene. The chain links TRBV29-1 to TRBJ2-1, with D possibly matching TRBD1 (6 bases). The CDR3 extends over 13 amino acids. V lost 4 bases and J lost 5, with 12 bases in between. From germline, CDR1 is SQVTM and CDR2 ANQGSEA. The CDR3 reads CSVGGTLNNEQFF. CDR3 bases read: TGCAGCGTTGGGGGGACACTGAACAATGAG.

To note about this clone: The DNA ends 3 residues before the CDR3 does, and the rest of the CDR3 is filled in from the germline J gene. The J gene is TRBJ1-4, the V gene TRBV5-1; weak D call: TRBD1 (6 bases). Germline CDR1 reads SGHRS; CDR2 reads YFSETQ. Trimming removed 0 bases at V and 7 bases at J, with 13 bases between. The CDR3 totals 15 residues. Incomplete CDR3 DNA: TGCGCCAGCAGCTTGGGCGGGGGGCGCATTGAAAAA. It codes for CASSLGGGRIEK. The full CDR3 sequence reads CASSLGGGRIEKLFF.

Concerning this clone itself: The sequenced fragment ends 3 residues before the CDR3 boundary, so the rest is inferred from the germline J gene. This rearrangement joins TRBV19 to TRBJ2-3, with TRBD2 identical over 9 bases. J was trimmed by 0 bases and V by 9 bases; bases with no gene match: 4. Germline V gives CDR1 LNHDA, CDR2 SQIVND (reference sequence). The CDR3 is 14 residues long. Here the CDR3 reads CASELAGSTDTQYF. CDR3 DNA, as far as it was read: TGTGCCAGCGAGCTAGCGGGGAGCACAGATACG.

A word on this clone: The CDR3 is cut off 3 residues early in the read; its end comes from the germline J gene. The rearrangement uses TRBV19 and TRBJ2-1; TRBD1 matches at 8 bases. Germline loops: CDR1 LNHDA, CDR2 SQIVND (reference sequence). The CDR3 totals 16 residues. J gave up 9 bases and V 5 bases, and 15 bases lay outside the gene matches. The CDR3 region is CASSVSRRAGGSEQFF. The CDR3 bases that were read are TGTGCCAGTAGTGTCAGTCGACGCGCAGGGGGCAGTGAG.

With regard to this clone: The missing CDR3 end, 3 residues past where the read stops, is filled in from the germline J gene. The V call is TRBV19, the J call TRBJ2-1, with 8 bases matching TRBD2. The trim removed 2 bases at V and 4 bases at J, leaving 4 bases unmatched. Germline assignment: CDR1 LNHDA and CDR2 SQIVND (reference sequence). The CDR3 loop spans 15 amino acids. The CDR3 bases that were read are TGTGCCAGTAGTATATTAAGCGGGAGTTACAATGAG. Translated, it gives CASSILSGSYNE. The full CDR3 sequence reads CASSILSGSYNEQFF.

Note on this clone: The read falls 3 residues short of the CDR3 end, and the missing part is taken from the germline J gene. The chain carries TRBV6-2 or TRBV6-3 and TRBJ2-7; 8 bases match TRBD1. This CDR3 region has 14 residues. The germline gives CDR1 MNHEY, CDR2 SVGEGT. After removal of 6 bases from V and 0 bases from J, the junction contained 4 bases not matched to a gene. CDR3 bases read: TGTGCCAGCAGGAGCGGACAGGGCTCCTACGAG. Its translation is CASRSGQGSYE. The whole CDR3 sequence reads CASRSGQGSYEQYF.

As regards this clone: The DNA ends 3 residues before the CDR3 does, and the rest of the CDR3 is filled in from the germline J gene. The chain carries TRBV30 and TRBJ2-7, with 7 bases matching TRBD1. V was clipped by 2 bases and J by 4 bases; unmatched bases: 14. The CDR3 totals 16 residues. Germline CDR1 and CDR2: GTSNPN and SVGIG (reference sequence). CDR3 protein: CAWSKPGRGLGYEQYF. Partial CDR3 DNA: TGTGCCTGGAGTAAACCCGGCAGGGGGTTAGGATACGAG.

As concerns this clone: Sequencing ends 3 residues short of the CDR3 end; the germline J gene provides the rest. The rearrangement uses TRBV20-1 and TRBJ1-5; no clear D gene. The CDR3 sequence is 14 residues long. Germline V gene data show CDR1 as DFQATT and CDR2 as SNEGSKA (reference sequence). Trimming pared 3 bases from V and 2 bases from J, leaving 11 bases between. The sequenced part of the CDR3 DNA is TGCAGTGCTAGTCTCGGTCCCGGCAATCAGCCC. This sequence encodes CSASLGPGNQP. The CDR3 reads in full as CSASLGPGNQPQHF.

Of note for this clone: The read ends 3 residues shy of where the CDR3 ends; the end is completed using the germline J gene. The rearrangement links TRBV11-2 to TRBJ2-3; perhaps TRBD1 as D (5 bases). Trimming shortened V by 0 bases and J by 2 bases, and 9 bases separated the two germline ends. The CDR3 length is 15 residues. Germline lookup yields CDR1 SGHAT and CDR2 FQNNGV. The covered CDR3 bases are TGTGCCAGCAGCTTAGACGGACACGACACAGATACG. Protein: CASSLDGHDTDT. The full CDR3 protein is CASSLDGHDTDTQYF.

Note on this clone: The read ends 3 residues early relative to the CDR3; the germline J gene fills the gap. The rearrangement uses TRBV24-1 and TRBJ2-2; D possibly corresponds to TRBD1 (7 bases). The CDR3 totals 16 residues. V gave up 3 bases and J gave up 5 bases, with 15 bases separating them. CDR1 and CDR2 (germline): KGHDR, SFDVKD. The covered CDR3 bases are TGTGCCACCAGTGATCCACACAGGGGAGGTACCGGGGAG. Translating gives CATSDPHRGGTGE. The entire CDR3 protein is CATSDPHRGGTGELFF.

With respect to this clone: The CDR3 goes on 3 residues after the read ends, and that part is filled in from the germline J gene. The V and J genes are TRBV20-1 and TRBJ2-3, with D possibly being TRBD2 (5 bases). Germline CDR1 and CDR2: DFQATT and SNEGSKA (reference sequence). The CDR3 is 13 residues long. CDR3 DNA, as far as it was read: TGCAGTGCTAGGTTGATCGCGGGTGAGACG. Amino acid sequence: CSARLIAGET. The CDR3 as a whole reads CSARLIAGETQYF.

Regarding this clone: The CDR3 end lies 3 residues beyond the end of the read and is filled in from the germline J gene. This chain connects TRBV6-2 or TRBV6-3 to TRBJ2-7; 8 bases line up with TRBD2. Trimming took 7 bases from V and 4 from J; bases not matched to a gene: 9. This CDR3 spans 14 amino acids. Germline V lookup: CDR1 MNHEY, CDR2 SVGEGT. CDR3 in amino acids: CASTRAGERYEQYF. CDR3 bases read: TGTGCCAGCACAAGAGCGGGAGAGAGGTACGAG.

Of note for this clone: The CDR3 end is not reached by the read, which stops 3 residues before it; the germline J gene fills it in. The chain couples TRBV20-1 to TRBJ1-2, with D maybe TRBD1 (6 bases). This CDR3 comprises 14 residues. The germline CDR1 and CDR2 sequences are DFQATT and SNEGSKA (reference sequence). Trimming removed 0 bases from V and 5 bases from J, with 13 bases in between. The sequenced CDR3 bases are TGCAGTGCTAGAGATTCGGGCAGGGGTTATGGC. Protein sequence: CSARDSGRGYG. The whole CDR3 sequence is CSARDSGRGYGYTF.

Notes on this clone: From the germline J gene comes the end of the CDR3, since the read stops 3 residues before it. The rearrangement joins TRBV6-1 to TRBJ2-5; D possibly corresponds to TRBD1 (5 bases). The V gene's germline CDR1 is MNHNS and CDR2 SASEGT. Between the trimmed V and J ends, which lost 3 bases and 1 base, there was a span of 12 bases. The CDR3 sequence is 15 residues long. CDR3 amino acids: CASSDRYRSQETQYF. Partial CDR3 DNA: TGTGCCAGCAGTGATAGATACAGGAGCCAAGAGACC.

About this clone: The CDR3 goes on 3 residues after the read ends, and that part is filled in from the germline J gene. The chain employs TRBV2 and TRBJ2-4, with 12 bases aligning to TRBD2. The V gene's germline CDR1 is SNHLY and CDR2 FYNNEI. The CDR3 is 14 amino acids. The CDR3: CASSEGLAGETQYF. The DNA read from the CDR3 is TGTGCCAGCAGTGAAGGACTAGCGGGGGAGACT.